What follows describes a single TCR beta chain. Between the trimmed V and J ends, which lost 4 bases and 7 bases, there was a span of 11 bases. The CDR3 covers 13 residues. Germline assignment: CDR1 SNHLY and CDR2 FYNNEI. This sample is part of a study of blood T cell repertoires in COVID-19. Study background: T cells, B-cell-depleted T cells, or PBMCs supplied cDNA or gDNA.

The table came from immunoSEQ multiplex PCR; TCRdb's copy has only in-frame clones and leaves some out. The table records 200,000 to 250,000 clones, 65% to 90% of them present only once. The clonotype was recovered from a man aged 45-65 years with active or convalescent COVID-19. The specimen sequenced was peripheral blood. V usage is TRBV2 and J usage is TRBJ1-5; D call uncertain. The CDR3 protein is CASSVEVDQPQHF. DNA for the CDR3: TGTGCCAGCAGTGTAGAGGTTGACCAGCCCCAGCATTTT.